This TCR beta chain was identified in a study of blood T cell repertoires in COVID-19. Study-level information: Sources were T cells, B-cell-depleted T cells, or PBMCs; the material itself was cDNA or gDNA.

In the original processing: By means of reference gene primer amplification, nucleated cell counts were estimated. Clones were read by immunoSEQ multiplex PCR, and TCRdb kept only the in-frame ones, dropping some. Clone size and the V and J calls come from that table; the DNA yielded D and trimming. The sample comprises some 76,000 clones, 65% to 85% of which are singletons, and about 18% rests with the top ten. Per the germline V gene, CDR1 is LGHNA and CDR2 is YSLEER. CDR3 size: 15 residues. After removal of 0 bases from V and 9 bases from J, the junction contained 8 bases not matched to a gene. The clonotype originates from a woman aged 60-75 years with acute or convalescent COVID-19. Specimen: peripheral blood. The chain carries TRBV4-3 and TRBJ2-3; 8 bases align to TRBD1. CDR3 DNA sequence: TGCGCCAGCAGCCAAGATTCGCAGGGGGCAGGGACGCAGTATTTT. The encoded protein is CASSQDSQGAGTQYF.